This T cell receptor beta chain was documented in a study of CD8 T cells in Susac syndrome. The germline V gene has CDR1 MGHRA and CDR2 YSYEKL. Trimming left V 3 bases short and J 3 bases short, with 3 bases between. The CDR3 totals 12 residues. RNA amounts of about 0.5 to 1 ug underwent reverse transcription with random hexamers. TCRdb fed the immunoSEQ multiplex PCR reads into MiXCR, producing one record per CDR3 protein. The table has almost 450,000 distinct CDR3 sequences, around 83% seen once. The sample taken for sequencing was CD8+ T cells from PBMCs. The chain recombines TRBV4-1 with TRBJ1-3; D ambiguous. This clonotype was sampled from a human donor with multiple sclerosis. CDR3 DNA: TGCGCCAGCAGCCATTTTGGAAACACCATATATTTT. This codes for CASSHFGNTIYF.